These 23 T cell receptor beta chains came from one sample sequenced in a study of blood T cell repertoires in COVID-19. Produced via immunoSEQ multiplex PCR; TCRdb's table is partial and in-frame only. The sample holds under 100,000 clones, roughly nine tenths seen once. The source material was peripheral blood. Source of these receptors: a man in his thirties or forties with acute or convalescent COVID-19.

The chain employs TRBV15 and TRBJ2-1; D possibly corresponds to TRBD1 (6 bases). Germline CDR1 is LNHNV and CDR2 is YYDKDF (reference sequence). The V end was cut by 2 bases, the J end by 6 bases, with 17 bases between. There are 16 residues in the CDR3. In DNA, the CDR3 is TGTGCCACCAGCAGATTCCGTGCACTAGGGGGCAATGAGCAGTTCTTC. It specifies CATSRFRALGGNEQFF.

The chain uses TRBV3-1 (or the pseudogene TRBV3-2) and TRBJ2-3; 16 bases fit TRBD2. Looked up from germline, CDR1 is LGHDT and CDR2 is YNNKEL (reference sequence). The V segment lost 3 bases and the J segment 10 bases; nucleotides outside the gene matches: 1. The CDR3 has 14 amino acids. CDR3 bases: TGTGCCAGCAGCCACGGGACTAGCGGGAGGGCGCAGTATTTT. This encodes CASSHGTSGRAQYF.

The rearrangement uses TRBV13 and TRBJ1-1; D is possibly TRBD1 (5 bases). CDR1 and CDR2 (germline): PRHDT, FYEKMQ (reference sequence). V lost 7 bases and J 0 bases, leaving 12 bases between the germline ends. CDR3 length: 14 amino acids. The CDR3 DNA reads as TGTGCCAGCAATGCAGGGTGGATGAACACTGAAGCTTTCTTT. This gives the protein CASNAGWMNTEAFF. The entire variable domain, with the rest obtained from reference TRBV13 and TRBJ1-1, is as follows: AAGVIQSPRHLIKEKRETATLKCYPIPRHDTVYWYQQGPGQDPQFLISFYEKMQSDKGSIPDRFSAQQFSDYHSELNMSSLELGDSALYFCASNAGWMNTEAFFGQGTRLTVV.

This clone was observed a single time. At one end the junction does not follow the germline gene, possibly because of a read error. V usage is TRBV29-1 and J usage is TRBJ1-3; D not resolved. Looked up from germline, CDR1 is SQVTM and CDR2 is ANQGSEA. This CDR3 is 13 amino acids long. Here the CDR3 reads CSGTRAAGDTIYF. The DNA of the CDR3 is TGCAGCGGCACTAGGGCTGCTGGAGACACCATATATTTT.

CDR3: CSATDGPGQYF. The CDR3 bases are TGCAGTGCTACTGATGGCCCGGGGCAGTACTTC. The rearrangement joins TRBV20-1 to TRBJ2-7; D unresolved. The CDR3 has 11 amino acids. The V and J ends lost 4 bases and 9 bases respectively, with 13 bases between them. The V gene's germline CDR1 is DFQATT and CDR2 SNEGSKA (reference sequence).

The chain has TRBV27 and TRBJ2-2; 10 nucleotides line up with TRBD2. The V segment lost 10 bases and the J segment 0 bases; nucleotides outside the gene matches: 11. The CDR3 is 17 amino acids. Germline values: CDR1 MNHEY, CDR2 SMNVEV (reference sequence). CDR3 loop: CATRRTSGIANTGELFF. CDR3 sequence (DNA): TGTGCCACCAGGCGGACTAGCGGAATCGCGAACACCGGGGAGCTGTTTTTT.

The chain carries TRBV3-1 (or the pseudogene TRBV3-2) and TRBJ2-5, with no clear D. The CDR3 spans 14 residues. Germline V gene data show CDR1 as LGHDT and CDR2 as YNNKEL (reference sequence). Trimming took off 4 bases at V and 1 base at J, with 10 bases between the two ends. CDR3 nucleotide sequence: TGTGCCAGCAGCCGAACGACAAGCCAAGAGACCCAGTACTTC. Encoded protein: CASSRTTSQETQYF.

The chain has TRBV28 and TRBJ2-7, with a tentative D call TRBD2 (6 bases). Trimming removed 5 bases from V and 3 bases from J, with 8 bases in between. Germline V gives CDR1 MDHEN, CDR2 SYDVKM. The CDR3 spans 12 residues. The CDR3 DNA reads TGTGCCAGCAGTCAAGCGGGCTACGAGCAGTACTTC. Its translation is CASSQAGYEQYF.

The chain couples TRBV29-1 to TRBJ1-2; D gene unclear. V lost 3 bases and J 0 bases, leaving 8 bases between the germline ends. This CDR3 is 13 amino acids long. CDR1 and CDR2 (germline): SQVTM, ANQGSEA. CDR3 bases: TGCAGCGTTGACCGACACCCTAACTATGGCTACACCTTC. Translation: CSVDRHPNYGYTF.

The V call is TRBV7-9, the J call TRBJ2-1; 7 bases are a match to TRBD1. The V segment lost 5 bases and the J segment 9 bases; nucleotides outside the gene matches: 16. The V gene's germline CDR1 is SEHNR and CDR2 FQNEAQ (reference sequence). The CDR3 sequence is 16 residues long. The CDR3 loop is CASSRYSPRGPTEQFF. In DNA form, the CDR3 reads TGTGCCAGCAGCCGTTATAGCCCGAGGGGGCCTACTGAGCAGTTCTTC.

This sequence joins TRBV30 and TRBJ1-5; D is perhaps TRBD1 (5 bases). The CDR3 runs 16 residues. Per germline, CDR1 GTSNPN and CDR2 SVGIG (reference sequence). The V end was cut by 2 bases, the J end by 3 bases, with 17 bases between. Written as DNA, the CDR3 is TGTGCCTGGAGTCCTTCACCGGGGGGACTCAATCAGCCCCAGCATTTT. Translation: CAWSPSPGGLNQPQHF.

The CDR3, as DNA: TGTGCCAGCAGCCACCGACTAGCGGGAGGAAAAAATGAGCAGTTCTTC. Translating it yields CASSHRLAGGKNEQFF. The rearrangement uses TRBV11-2 and TRBJ2-1; TRBD2 matches 13 bases. The CDR3 totals 16 residues. Germline trimming cut 5 bases from V and 7 bases from J; bases unmatched to any gene: 8. Germline CDR1 is SGHAT and CDR2 is FQNNGV.

The CDR3, as DNA: TGTGCCAGCAGAATTAGAGGAGAAAAACTGTTTTTT. Translation gives CASRIRGEKLFF. The chain couples TRBV12-3 or TRBV12-4 to TRBJ1-4, with D uncertain. The CDR3 totals 12 residues. V was shortened by 6 bases and J by 8 bases, with 10 bases between the two germline ends.

The J gene is TRBJ2-1, the V gene TRBV30; the match to TRBD2 covers 7 bases. Germline V CDR1 and CDR2: GTSNPN, SVGIG (reference sequence). The V and J ends lost 1 base and 5 bases, in that order; junction bases with no gene match: 5. The CDR3 consists of 14 residues. The CDR3 nucleotides are TGTGCCTGGAGTGAGGGAGCGGGGAACAATGAGCAGTTCTTC. This gives the protein CAWSEGAGNNEQFF.

V is TRBV11-3 and J is TRBJ2-1; TRBD2 matches at 8 bases. Germline loops: CDR1 SGHNT, CDR2 YENEEA. Germline trimming cut 5 bases from V and 0 bases from J; bases unmatched to any gene: 9. The CDR3 contains 17 residues. CDR3 coding DNA: TGTGCCAGCAGCCCAACGATCGGGGGGGGCTCCTACAATGAGCAGTTCTTC. This codes for CASSPTIGGGSYNEQFF.

CDR3: CASSLGDFGQPQHF. CDR3 bases: TGTGCCAGCAGCCTCGGGGATTTTGGTCAGCCCCAGCATTTT. The V call is TRBV9, the J call TRBJ1-5, with D hard to call. V shed 4 bases and J shed 6 bases, with 14 bases lying between them. CDR3 length equals 14 residues. Germline V gene sequence: CDR1 SGDLS, CDR2 YYNGEE.

The V and J genes are TRBV30 and TRBJ2-1; a possible D gene is TRBD2 (5 bases). Germline assignment: CDR1 GTSNPN and CDR2 SVGIG (reference sequence). This CDR3 comprises 16 residues. Deletions cut 4 bases from V and 3 bases from J, with 19 bases between. The CDR3 protein is CAWKEEERWGYNEQFF. CDR3 nucleotides: TGTGCCTGGAAGGAAGAGGAGCGGTGGGGCTACAATGAGCAGTTCTTC. Drawing the rest from reference TRBV30 and TRBJ2-1, the complete variable domain is SQTIHQWPATLVQPVGSPLSLECTVEGTSNPNLYWYRQAAGRGLQLLFYSVGIGQISSEVPQNLSASRPQDRQFILSSKKLLLSDSGFYLCAWKEEERWGYNEQFFGPGTRLTVL.

The chain combines TRBV5-1 with TRBJ2-1; TRBD1 might be the D (5 bases). CDR1 SGHRS and CDR2 YFSETQ come from the germline V gene. The CDR3 is 15 residues long. The V end was cut by 0 bases, the J end by 0 bases, with 7 bases between. The CDR3 here is CASSLDGASYNEQFF. CDR3 in DNA: TGCGCCAGCAGCTTGGATGGGGCCTCCTACAATGAGCAGTTCTTC.

The chain couples TRBV5-1 to TRBJ2-7, with 14 nucleotides matching TRBD2. The V segment lost 4 bases and the J segment 3 bases; nucleotides outside the gene matches: 6. From germline, CDR1 is SGHRS and CDR2 YFSETQ. The CDR3 is made up of 16 amino acids. CDR3 sequence: CASSLPGTSGSYEQYF. In nucleotides, the CDR3 is TGCGCCAGCAGCCTCCCCGGGACTAGCGGGAGCTACGAGCAGTACTTC.

CDR3 residues: CASSSTPRAGWTGELFF. The CDR3 region has the DNA TGTGCCAGCAGTTCGACCCCCCGTGCGGGATGGACCGGGGAGCTGTTTTTT. The V and J genes are TRBV28 and TRBJ2-2; tentative D call: TRBD2 (6 bases). Trimming removed 4 bases at V and 5 bases at J, with 20 bases between. Germline V gene data show CDR1 as MDHEN and CDR2 as SYDVKM. The CDR3 contains 17 residues. The whole variable domain, filled in from reference TRBV28 and TRBJ2-2, reads DVKVTQSSRYLVKRTGEKVFLECVQDMDHENMFWYRQDPGLGLRLIYFSYDVKMKEKGDIPEGYSVSREKKERFSLILESASTNQTSMYLCASSSTPRAGWTGELFFGEGSRLTVL.

This chain links TRBV19 with TRBJ2-3, with 12 positions matching TRBD2. Germline V gives CDR1 LNHDA, CDR2 SQIVND (reference sequence). The CDR3 extends over 16 amino acids. Trimming took 2 bases from V and 4 from J; bases not matched to a gene: 4. CDR3 region: CASSIRLAGVSDTQYF. CDR3 coding DNA: TGTGCCAGTAGTATAAGACTAGCGGGAGTATCAGATACGCAGTATTTT.

V gene TRBV5-6 combines with J gene TRBJ1-2; 7 nucleotides line up with TRBD1. Germline CDR1 reads SGHDT; CDR2 reads YYEEEE. The trim removed 4 bases at V and 0 bases at J, leaving 9 bases unmatched. The CDR3 is 16 residues long. The CDR3 coding sequence is TGTGCCAGCAGCCGCAGGCGGGGACAGCCTAACTATGGCTACACCTTC. It translates to CASSRRRGQPNYGYTF.

J is TRBJ2-4 and V is TRBV7-9; D may be TRBD1 (6 bases). This CDR3 comprises 15 residues. Trimming removed 6 bases from V and 6 bases from J, with 18 bases in between. In germline, CDR1 is SEHNR, CDR2 FQNEAQ (reference sequence). DNA of the CDR3: TGTGCCAGCAGGCCCAGCAGGGGCAACATAAACATTCAGTACTTC. Its protein product is CASRPSRGNINIQYF.